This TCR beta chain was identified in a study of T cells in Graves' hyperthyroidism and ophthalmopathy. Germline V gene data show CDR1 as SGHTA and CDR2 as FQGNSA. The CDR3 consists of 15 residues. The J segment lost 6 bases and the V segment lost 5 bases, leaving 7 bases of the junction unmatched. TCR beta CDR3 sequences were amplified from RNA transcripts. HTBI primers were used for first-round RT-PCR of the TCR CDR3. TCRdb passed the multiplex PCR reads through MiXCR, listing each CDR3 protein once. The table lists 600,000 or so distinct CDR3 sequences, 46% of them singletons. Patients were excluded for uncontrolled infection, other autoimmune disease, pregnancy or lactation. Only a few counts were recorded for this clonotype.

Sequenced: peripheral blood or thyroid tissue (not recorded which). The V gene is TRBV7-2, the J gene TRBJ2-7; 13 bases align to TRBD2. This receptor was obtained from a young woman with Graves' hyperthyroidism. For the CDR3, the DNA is TGTGCCAGCAGCCCAGGACTAGCGGGAGAGGGCGAGCAGTACTTC. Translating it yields CASSPGLAGEGEQYF.